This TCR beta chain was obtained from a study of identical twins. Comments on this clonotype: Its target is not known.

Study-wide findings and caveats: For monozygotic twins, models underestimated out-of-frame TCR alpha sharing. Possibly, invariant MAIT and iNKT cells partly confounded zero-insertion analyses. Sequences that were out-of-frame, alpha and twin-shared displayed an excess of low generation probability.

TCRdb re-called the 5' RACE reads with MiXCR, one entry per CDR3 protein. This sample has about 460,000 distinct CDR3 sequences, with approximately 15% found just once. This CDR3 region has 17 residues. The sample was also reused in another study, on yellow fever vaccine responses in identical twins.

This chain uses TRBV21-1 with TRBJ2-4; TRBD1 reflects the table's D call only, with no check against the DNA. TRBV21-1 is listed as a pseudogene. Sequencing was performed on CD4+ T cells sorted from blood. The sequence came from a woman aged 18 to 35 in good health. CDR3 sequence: CASSAGTDNLAKNIQYF. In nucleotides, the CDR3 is TGTGCCAGCAGCGCAGGGACAGACAATTTAGCCAAAAACATTCAGTACTTC.